The 12 T cell receptor beta chains in this list originate from one sample, sequenced in a study of blood T cells in healthy people across ages (dated by TCRdb to 2013 to 2016). Libraries were made using 5' RACE. The instrument given in TCRdb is Illumina HiSeq 2500. A second PCR of roughly 7 to 11 cycles was performed with a sample-barcoded 5' primer and a J-beta primer mix. TCRdb reanalyzed the raw reads on its own, using fastp at Q25 for trimming and MiXCR for clone calling, and kept in-frame beta chains. Rows matching on CDR3 protein sequence are summarized as one entry with the most common DNA and genes. Counted in this sample were some 760,000 distinct CDR3 sequences; roughly 25% of them appeared once. Of the sample, 9% to 9.5% is held by the ten largest clones. These data were also filed under a second study, of T cells of mothers and their children.

Input material: blood. The receptors derive from a boy aged 5-17 years in good health.

The gene calls are TRBV20-1 and TRBJ2-7, with 7 bases aligning to TRBD2. The CDR3 sequence is 13 residues long. From germline, CDR1 is DFQATT and CDR2 SNEGSKA (reference sequence). The ends lost 1 base at V and 6 bases at J; junction bases unmatched: 6. The CDR3 region is CSARALAAGEQYF. CDR3 in DNA: TGCAGTGCTAGAGCTCTAGCGGCGGGCGAGCAGTACTTC.

CDR3 in amino acids: CASAGTSGNSGANVLTF. For the CDR3, the DNA is TGCGCCAGCGCTGGGACTAGCGGGAACTCTGGGGCCAACGTCCTGACTTTC. The chain couples TRBV5-1 to TRBJ2-6; 13 bases agree with TRBD2. V was pared by 7 bases and J by 0 bases, with 4 bases of the junction left unmatched. Per the germline V gene, CDR1 is SGHRS and CDR2 is YFSETQ. The CDR3 extends over 17 amino acids. Full variable domain (missing parts from reference TRBV5-1 and TRBJ2-6): KAGVTQTPRYLIKTRGQQVTLSCSPISGHRSVSWYQQTPGQGLQFLFEYFSETQRNKGNFPGRFSGRQFSNSRSEMNVSTLELGDSALYLCASAGTSGNSGANVLTFGAGSRLTVL.

This clonotype was picked up a small number of times. This sequence joins TRBV28 and TRBJ1-5; 11 bases line up with TRBD1. This CDR3 comprises 15 residues. In germline, CDR1 is MDHEN, CDR2 SYDVKM. Unmatched junction bases numbered 6, after V lost 5 bases and J lost 6 bases. The CDR3 region is CASSPRTGGGQPQHF. CDR3 DNA sequence: TGTGCCAGCAGTCCCCGGACAGGGGGCGGTCAGCCCCAGCATTTT.

The V gene is TRBV29-1, the J gene TRBJ2-7; 8 nucleotides agree with TRBD2. This CDR3 region has 14 residues. Trimming removed 3 bases from V and 4 bases from J; junction bases left unmatched: 8. Germline loops: CDR1 SQVTM, CDR2 ANQGSEA. The CDR3 DNA sequence: TGCAGCGTTGACCCAAGCGGGAGTGGGTACGAGCAGTACTTC. Its translation is CSVDPSGSGYEQYF.

The J gene is TRBJ2-1, the V gene TRBV4-2; D unclear. CDR1 is LGHNA and CDR2 is YNFKEQ in the germline V gene. The CDR3 sequence is 16 residues long. The V end lost 1 base, the J end lost 5 bases, and 15 bases lay between the germline ends. The chain's CDR3 is CASSQGYGETDNEQFF. The CDR3 DNA reads TGTGCCAGCAGCCAAGGGTACGGAGAGACCGACAATGAGCAGTTCTTC.

This chain links TRBV6-6 with TRBJ2-7; 10 bases are a match to TRBD1. From germline, CDR1 is MNHNY and CDR2 SVGAGI (reference sequence). The trim removed 5 bases at V and 3 bases at J, leaving 7 bases unmatched. The CDR3 extends over 15 amino acids. The CDR3 loop is CASSPPGQGLYEQYF. The CDR3 nucleotides are TGTGCCAGCAGTCCTCCGGGACAGGGGCTCTACGAGCAGTACTTC.

The J gene is TRBJ1-2, the V gene TRBV3-1; weak D call: TRBD1 (5 bases). The germline gives CDR1 LGHDT, CDR2 YNNKEL (reference sequence). V was trimmed by 5 bases and J by 3 bases, leaving 22 bases between them. The CDR3 extends over 17 amino acids. CDR3 DNA: TGTGCCAGCAGCTCCGGGACGGGGTGGAGTTCGCACTATGGCTACACCTTC. Encoded protein: CASSSGTGWSSHYGYTF.

This chain's CDR3 is CASSPSRQGAGEQFF. The CDR3 nucleotides are TGTGCCAGCAGCCCATCCCGTCAGGGGGCAGGTGAGCAGTTCTTC. The chain recombines TRBV12-3 or TRBV12-4 with TRBJ2-1; 8 nucleotides match TRBD1. V lost 6 bases, J lost 9 bases, and 13 bases stayed unmatched. The CDR3 runs 15 residues.

This clonotype was picked up a small number of times. V is TRBV6-5 and J is TRBJ2-3; D gene unclear. Germline CDR1 MNHEY, CDR2 SVGAGI. This CDR3 is 13 amino acids long. Between the trimmed V and J ends, which lost 5 bases and 4 bases, there was a span of 10 bases. The CDR3 spells CASSTRGPDTQYF. DNA of the CDR3: TGTGCCAGCAGTACCCGAGGTCCAGATACGCAGTATTTT.

Only a few counts were recorded for this clonotype. One end of the junction fails to match germline, which may point to a read error. The V and J genes are TRBV20-1 and TRBJ2-7; 7 bases map to TRBD1. The germline V gene encodes CDR1 DFQATT and CDR2 SNEGSKA (reference sequence). The CDR3 runs to 11 residues. The CDR3 nucleotides are TGCAGTGCTAGAGGTGTGACAGGGCTTAAATTC. Translating gives CSARGVTGLKF.

This chain joins TRBV24-1 and TRBJ2-5, with D perhaps given as TRBD1 or TRBD2 (7 bases each). CDR3 length equals 16 residues. V was pared by 1 base and J by 5 bases, with 16 bases between. Germline V gives CDR1 KGHDR, CDR2 SFDVKD. In DNA, the CDR3 is TGTGCCACCAGTGATTTTTTCAGGGGGGGACAGGAGACCCAGTACTTC. Its translation: CATSDFFRGGQETQYF.

The V call is TRBV7-8, the J call TRBJ2-5; D is possibly TRBD2 (5 bases). CDR1 and CDR2 from the germline V gene are SGHVS and FQNEAQ. Trimming shortened V by 0 bases and J by 9 bases, and 14 bases separated the two germline ends. This CDR3 region has 14 residues. CDR3 protein: CASSLALGAPAQYF. Here the CDR3 DNA reads TGTGCCAGCAGCTTAGCGCTGGGAGCGCCCGCCCAGTACTTC. Together with reference TRBV7-8 and TRBJ2-5, the CDR3 gives the full variable domain: GAGVSQSPRYKVAKRGQDVALRCDPISGHVSLFWYQQALGQGPEFLTYFQNEAQLDKSGLPSDRFFAERPEGSVSTLKIQRTQQEDSAVYLCASSLALGAPAQYFGPGTRLLVL.